These 24 T cell receptor beta chains were all obtained from the same sample, sequenced in a study of early T cells in non-severe SARS-CoV-2 infection. In TCRdb, the 5' RACE reads were re-called with MiXCR into one record per CDR3 protein. The sample carries 70,000 to 75,000 distinct CDR3 sequences, 9% to 15% recorded once. The source material was whole blood. The receptor source for this set is an adult who was a healthcare worker with PCR-confirmed SARS-CoV-2 infection or an uninfected control (not recorded which).

This clonotype has a count of ten or more. The chain has TRBV12-3 or TRBV12-4 and TRBJ2-2; TRBD1 aligns across 8 bases. The CDR3 is made up of 12 amino acids. V lost 6 bases and J lost 12; bases outside the gene matches: 6. CDR3 in amino acids: CASSHRQGKLFF. The CDR3 coding sequence is TGTGCCAGCAGCCATAGACAGGGGAAGCTGTTTTTT.

This clonotype was seen more than once but under ten times. CDR3 in DNA: TGCAGTGCTAGAGTAATGGGACTAGCGGACAACGAGCAGTACTTC. This sequence encodes CSARVMGLADNEQYF. The chain joins TRBV20-1 to TRBJ2-7; 11 bases map to TRBD2. CDR3 length equals 15 residues. The V gene end was trimmed by 1 base and the J gene end by 5 bases; junction bases not matched to a gene: 7. Germline CDR1 and CDR2: DFQATT and SNEGSKA (reference sequence).

This clonotype has a handful of counts. The germline gene is not matched at one end of the junction; a read error may be the cause. This chain uses TRBV2 with TRBJ1-1; D unresolved. Germline V gene data show CDR1 as SNHLY and CDR2 as FYNNEI. The CDR3 runs 12 residues. The CDR3 protein is CASSVTTTGAFF. Written as DNA, the CDR3 is TGTGCCAGCAGTGTAACCACCACTGGAGCTTTCTTT. The variable domain in full, completed from reference TRBV2 and TRBJ1-1, reads EPEVTQTPSHQVTQMGQEVILRCVPISNHLYFYWYRQILGQKVEFLVSFYNNEISEKSEIFDDQFSVERPDGSNFTLKIRSTKLEDSAMYFCASSVTTTGAFFGQGTRLTVV.

This clonotype was counted ten times or more. V gene TRBV4-1 combines with J gene TRBJ2-3; TRBD2 matches at 9 bases. Germline V CDR1 and CDR2: MGHRA, YSYEKL. J was trimmed by 1 base and V by 2 bases; bases with no gene match: 4. The CDR3 runs to 16 residues. CDR3 bases: TGCGCCAGCAGCCAACGGACTAGCGTAGGCACAGATACGCAGTATTTT. Its translation is CASSQRTSVGTDTQYF.

This clonotype was detected many times. The chain is built from TRBV20-1 and TRBJ1-1; possible D gene TRBD1, 6 bases. The CDR3 has 14 residues. Between the trimmed V and J ends, which lost 6 bases and 4 bases, there was a span of 18 bases. Germline CDR1 and CDR2: DFQATT and SNEGSKA (reference sequence). The CDR3 DNA reads as TGCAGTGCCTCCGGGGGCCGGGAGGGCACTGAAGCTTTCTTT. Its translation: CSASGGREGTEAFF.

At least ten counts were recorded for this clonotype. The chain couples TRBV4-1 to TRBJ2-3, with D tentatively TRBD2 (6 bases). Deletions cut 0 bases from V and 2 bases from J, with 12 bases between. Germline lookup yields CDR1 MGHRA and CDR2 YSYEKL. This CDR3 spans 16 amino acids. The CDR3: CASSQDLARPTDTQYF. Written as DNA, the CDR3 is TGCGCCAGCAGCCAAGATCTAGCGCGACCCACAGATACGCAGTATTTT.

This clonotype was seen many times. This chain joins TRBV12-3 or TRBV12-4 and TRBJ2-6; no clear D gene. The V end was cut by 3 bases, the J end by 4 bases, with 10 bases between. CDR3 size: 15 residues. The CDR3 spells CASSFLHAGANVLTF. Here the CDR3 DNA reads TGTGCCAGCAGTTTTCTCCACGCGGGGGCCAACGTCCTGACTTTC.

A few counts support this clonotype. This sequence joins TRBV7-8 and TRBJ1-4, with TRBD1 matching 7 bases. V shed 2 bases and J 5 bases; nucleotides not matched to a gene: 5. The CDR3 is 15 residues long. CDR1 and CDR2 (germline): SGHVS, FQNEAQ. In DNA form, the CDR3 reads TGTGCCAGCAGCTTATCAGGGGGACCCAATGAAAAACTGTTTTTT. This sequence encodes CASSLSGGPNEKLFF.

The CDR3 loop is CSARDRAGATDTQYF. In nucleotides, the CDR3 is TGCAGTGCTAGAGACCGCGCGGGAGCCACAGATACGCAGTATTTT. This chain joins TRBV20-1 and TRBJ2-3; 7 positions agree with TRBD2. V shed 0 bases and J 2 bases; nucleotides not matched to a gene: 5. CDR1 DFQATT and CDR2 SNEGSKA come from the germline V gene (reference sequence). CDR3 length: 15 amino acids.

The chain has TRBV27 and TRBJ2-6; the D gene is possibly TRBD1 (5 bases). This CDR3 has 14 amino acids. V lost 5 bases to trimming and J lost 5 bases, with 10 bases between them. Germline V gene lookup returns CDR1 MNHEY and CDR2 SMNVEV (reference sequence). In DNA, the CDR3 is TGTGCCAGCAGTGACCGGACACGGGCCAACGTCCTGACTTTC. It yields the protein CASSDRTRANVLTF.

Comment on this clonotype: This clone may be a read error of a much larger clone one base away. The chain recombines TRBV29-1 with TRBJ2-2; 10 nucleotides align to TRBD1. Germline CDR1 SQVTM, CDR2 ANQGSEA. Unmatched junction bases numbered 4, after V lost 7 bases and J lost 2 bases. CDR3 length equals 14 residues. CDR3 sequence (DNA): TGCAGCGCCGAGACAGGGGGCAACACCGGGGAGCTGTTTTTT. It encodes CSAETGGNTGELFF.

This clonotype has a count of ten or more. The chain joins TRBV7-2 to TRBJ2-2; 12 bases line up with TRBD2. Germline V lookup: CDR1 SGHTA, CDR2 FQGNSA. The CDR3 spans 16 residues. The V and J ends lost 5 bases and 7 bases, in that order; junction bases with no gene match: 8. The CDR3 DNA reads as TGTGCCAGCAGCCTCTCTAGCGGGGGGGCCGGCGGGGAGCTGTTTTTT. It translates to CASSLSSGGAGGELFF.

This clonotype was observed at least ten times. The gene calls are TRBV3-1 and TRBJ2-7, with D tentatively TRBD2 (6 bases). The CDR3 runs to 15 residues. Looked up from germline, CDR1 is LGHDT and CDR2 is YNNKEL (reference sequence). Deletions cut 3 bases from V and 2 bases from J, with 14 bases between. CDR3 nucleotides: TGTGCCAGCAGCCAGAGGGGCGGAGGGACCTACGAGCAGTACTTC. Encoded protein: CASSQRGGGTYEQYF.

The table lists this clonotype with many counts. The V call is TRBV7-2, the J call TRBJ1-6, with D perhaps TRBD1 (5 bases). The CDR3 runs 13 residues. V lost 8 bases and J 11 bases, leaving 16 bases between the germline ends. CDR1 is SGHTA, CDR2 FQGNSA, per germline. CDR3 nucleotide sequence: TGTGCCAGCGGGGACCGGTGGCTAGCACCCCTCCACTTT. It encodes CASGDRWLAPLHF.

This clonotype was seen a handful of times. The V and J genes are TRBV7-2 and TRBJ2-5; D remains ambiguous. The V gene's germline CDR1 is SGHTA and CDR2 FQGNSA. The germline V and J ends were trimmed by 5 bases and 7 bases, with 8 bases remaining between them. This CDR3 spans 11 amino acids. CDR3 nucleotides: TGTGCCAGCAGCCTGCTGGGGACCCAGTACTTC. It is translated as CASSLLGTQYF.

This clonotype was counted between two and nine times. This chain joins TRBV4-1 and TRBJ2-7, with TRBD1 identical over 7 bases. This CDR3 region has 15 residues. The V segment lost 0 bases and the J segment 0 bases; nucleotides outside the gene matches: 2. From germline, CDR1 is MGHRA and CDR2 YSYEKL. The CDR3 here is CASSQERGHSYEQYF. CDR3 sequence (DNA): TGCGCCAGCAGCCAAGAGAGGGGGCACTCCTACGAGCAGTACTTC.

This chain links TRBV20-1 with TRBJ2-3; 12 nucleotides match TRBD2. V lost 6 bases and J lost 5; bases outside the gene matches: 3. CDR1 DFQATT and CDR2 SNEGSKA come from the germline V gene (reference sequence). CDR3 length: 13 residues. CDR3 sequence: CSAGLAGLDTQYF. CDR3 nucleotide sequence: TGCAGTGCCGGACTAGCGGGGCTAGATACGCAGTATTTT.

This clonotype was seen many times. The V and J genes are TRBV7-8 and TRBJ1-5; 7 bases are a match to TRBD1. Unmatched junction bases numbered 4, after V lost 0 bases and J lost 5 bases. CDR1 is SGHVS, CDR2 FQNEAQ, per germline. This CDR3 has 15 residues. CDR3 sequence reads: CASSLAGGLDQPQHF. CDR3 nucleotide sequence: TGTGCCAGCAGCTTAGCAGGGGGCTTAGATCAGCCCCAGCATTTT.

Worth noting for this clonotype: A much more abundant neighbour one base away suggests this may be a read error. V is TRBV7-9 and J is TRBJ2-4; 9 bases match TRBD1. Germline V gene lookup returns CDR1 SEHNR and CDR2 FQNEAQ (reference sequence). The CDR3 loop spans 17 amino acids. The CDR3 bases are TGTGTCAGCAGCACCACATACAGGGGGCTAGCCAAAAACATTCAGTACTTC. Translation gives CVSSTTYRGLAKNIQYF. Looking up the rest from reference TRBV7-9 and TRBJ2-4 gives the full variable domain: DTGVSQNPRHKITKRGQNVTFRCDPISEHNRLYWYRQTLGQGPEFLTYFQNEAQLEKSRLLSDRFSAERPKGSFSTLEIQRTEQGDSAMYLCVSSTTYRGLAKNIQYFGAGTRLSVL.

The chain recombines TRBV5-1 with TRBJ2-1; D is unclear. The V gene's germline CDR1 is SGHRS and CDR2 YFSETQ. V was pared by 0 bases and J by 5 bases, with 6 bases between. The CDR3 has 13 residues. CDR3 residues: CASSLAADNEQFF. DNA of the CDR3: TGCGCCAGCAGCTTGGCGGCAGACAATGAGCAGTTCTTC. The full variable domain, its missing parts supplied by reference TRBV5-1 and TRBJ2-1, is KAGVTQTPRYLIKTRGQQVTLSCSPISGHRSVSWYQQTPGQGLQFLFEYFSETQRNKGNFPGRFSGRQFSNSRSEMNVSTLELGDSALYLCASSLAADNEQFFGPGTRLTVL.

A few counts support this clonotype. V is TRBV7-2 and J is TRBJ2-5; the D is unclear. This CDR3 region has 15 residues. Trimming left V 1 base short and J 2 bases short, with 11 bases between. In germline, CDR1 is SGHTA, CDR2 FQGNSA. The CDR3 sequence is CASSLEFSGQETQYF. The CDR3 nucleotides are TGTGCCAGCAGCTTAGAATTCAGTGGACAAGAGACCCAGTACTTC.

This clonotype came up a few times. The chain couples TRBV30 to TRBJ1-1; D remains ambiguous. Germline V CDR1 and CDR2: GTSNPN, SVGIG (reference sequence). There are 13 residues in the CDR3. With 1 base removed from V and 11 bases from J, the gap between germline ends came to 17 bases. DNA for the CDR3: TGTGCCTGGAGTGGGGTCTCTAGCTCGGGGGCTTTCTTT. It yields the protein CAWSGVSSSGAFF. Full variable domain (remainder filled in from reference TRBV30 and TRBJ1-1): SQTIHQWPATLVQPVGSPLSLECTVEGTSNPNLYWYRQAAGRGLQLLFYSVGIGQISSEVPQNLSASRPQDRQFILSSKKLLLSDSGFYLCAWSGVSSSGAFFGQGTRLTVV.

J is TRBJ2-2 and V is TRBV12-3 or TRBV12-4; D is possibly TRBD2 (5 bases). The CDR3 length is 12 residues. The V gene lost 10 bases and the J gene lost 5 bases, with 11 bases spanning the gap. CDR3 region: CATLGVTGELFF. The CDR3 coding sequence is TGTGCCACCCTCGGGGTAACCGGGGAGCTGTTTTTT.

This clonotype has ten or more counts. This rearrangement joins TRBV7-9 to TRBJ2-7, with D uncertain. Germline V gives CDR1 SEHNR, CDR2 FQNEAQ (reference sequence). The length of the CDR3 is 13 residues. The V gene lost 5 bases and the J gene lost 2 bases, with 10 bases spanning the gap. CDR3: CASSPQVAYEQYF. The DNA for the CDR3 is TGTGCCAGCAGCCCTCAGGTTGCCTACGAGCAGTACTTC.